This is a list of T cell receptor beta chains from one sample in a study of T cell responses to AZD1222 COVID-19 vaccine. Here immunoSEQ multiplex PCR was the method, and the copy in TCRdb shows in-frame clones only, minus some. The repertoire consists of 50,000 or so clones, with 70% to 90% occurring once and the leading ten covering approximately 5%. Material: peripheral blood, obtained 28 days after the second AZD1222 dose. The receptor set was obtained from an adult who received the AZD1222 COVID-19 vaccine. Each CDR3 is given with its conserved first and last residue. D genes are given only for firm matches. A row's size may be missing; if present it is once, few, many or a size class.

>TRBV5-1|TRBD1|TRBJ2-7|NA
CASSTGQGVYEQYF
TGCGCCAGCAGCACCGGACAGGGGGTGTACGAGCAGTACTTC
>TRBV28|NA|TRBJ1-6|NA
CASTTPHSRGYSPLHF
TGTGCCAGCACCACCCCCCACTCGAGGGGTTATTCACCCCTCCACTTT
>TRBV10-3|TRBD1|TRBJ2-5|NA
CAISSGQGQETQYF
TGTGCCATCAGCTCGGGACAGGGGCAAGAGACCCAGTACTTC
>TRBV24-1|NA|TRBJ2-1|NA
CATSDQGGHYNEQFF
TGTGCCACCAGTGACCAAGGCGGGCATTACAATGAGCAGTTCTTC
>TRBV10-3|TRBD2|TRBJ2-5|NA
CAIRHGTSGDNQETQYF
TGTGCCATCAGACACGGGACTAGCGGGGATAACCAAGAGACCCAGTACTTC
>TRBV9|TRBD1|TRBJ2-1|NA
CASSGQGASGGNEQFF
TGTGCCAGCAGCGGACAGGGGGCATCGGGAGGTAATGAGCAGTTCTTC
>TRBV6-1|TRBD2|TRBJ2-1|NA
CASSATLAGGDNEQFF
TGTGCCAGCAGTGCGACACTAGCGGGAGGGGACAATGAGCAGTTCTTC
>TRBV24-1|NA|TRBJ2-1|NA
CATSDPRGRGNEQFF
TGTGCCACCAGTGATCCCAGGGGCAGAGGGAATGAGCAGTTCTTC
>TRBV9|NA|TRBJ2-5|few
CASSRAPVETQYF
TGTGCCAGCAGCAGGGCCCCTGTGGAGACCCAGTACTTC
>TRBV9|TRBD1|TRBJ1-1|NA
CASSVDQGATEAFF
TGTGCCAGCAGCGTAGATCAGGGGGCCACTGAAGCTTTCTTT
>TRBV19|TRBD1|TRBJ1-2|NA
CASSPWGQDFNYGYTF
TGTGCCAGTAGTCCCTGGGGACAGGACTTCAACTATGGCTACACCTTC
>TRBV12-5|NA|TRBJ2-3|NA
CASGPATDTQYF
TGTGCTAGTGGTCCCGCCACAGATACGCAGTATTTT
>TRBV5-1|NA|TRBJ2-2|NA
CASSLDDFPGGELFF
TGCGCCAGCAGCTTGGACGATTTCCCTGGCGGGGAGCTGTTTTTT